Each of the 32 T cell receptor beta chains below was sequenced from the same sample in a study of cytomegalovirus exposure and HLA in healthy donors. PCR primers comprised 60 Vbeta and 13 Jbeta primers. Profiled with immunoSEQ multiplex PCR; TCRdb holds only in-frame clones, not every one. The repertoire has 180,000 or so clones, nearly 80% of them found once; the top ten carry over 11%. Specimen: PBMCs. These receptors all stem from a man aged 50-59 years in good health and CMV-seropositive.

Here the CDR3 reads CASSQTDTKVYEQYF. The CDR3 region has the DNA TGCGCCAGCAGCCAAACAGACACCAAAGTCTACGAGCAGTACTTC. The chain uses TRBV4-3 and TRBJ2-5; the D is unclear. The end of the DNA is better explained by TRBJ2-7, so the J call may be wrong. The CDR3 totals 15 residues. The germline V gene encodes CDR1 LGHNA and CDR2 YSLEER.

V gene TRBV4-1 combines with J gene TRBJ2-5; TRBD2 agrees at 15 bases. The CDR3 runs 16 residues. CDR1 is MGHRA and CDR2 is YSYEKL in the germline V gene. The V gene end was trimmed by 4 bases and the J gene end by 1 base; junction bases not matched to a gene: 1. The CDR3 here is CASSLGLAGGQETQYF. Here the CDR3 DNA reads TGCGCCAGCAGCCTGGGACTAGCGGGGGGCCAAGAGACCCAGTACTTC.

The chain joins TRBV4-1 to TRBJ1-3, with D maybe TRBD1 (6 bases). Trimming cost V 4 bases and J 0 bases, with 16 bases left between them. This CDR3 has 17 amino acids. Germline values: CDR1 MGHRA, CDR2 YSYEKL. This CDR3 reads CASSPAGGDTSGNTIYF. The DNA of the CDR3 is TGCGCCAGCAGCCCCGCCGGGGGGGACACCTCTGGAAACACCATATATTTT.

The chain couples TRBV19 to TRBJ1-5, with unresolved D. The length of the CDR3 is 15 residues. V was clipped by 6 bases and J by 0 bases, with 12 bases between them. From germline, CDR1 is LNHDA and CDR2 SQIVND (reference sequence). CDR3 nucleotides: TGTGCCAGTAGCCTGCCCCACGGTAGCAATCAGCCCCAGCATTTT. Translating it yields CASSLPHGSNQPQHF.

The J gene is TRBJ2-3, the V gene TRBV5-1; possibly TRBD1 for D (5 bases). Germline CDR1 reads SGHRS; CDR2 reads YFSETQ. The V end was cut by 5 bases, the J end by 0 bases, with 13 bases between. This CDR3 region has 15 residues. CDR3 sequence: CASRIRGLSTDTQYF. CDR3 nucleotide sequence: TGCGCCAGCAGGATAAGGGGCCTTAGCACAGATACGCAGTATTTT.

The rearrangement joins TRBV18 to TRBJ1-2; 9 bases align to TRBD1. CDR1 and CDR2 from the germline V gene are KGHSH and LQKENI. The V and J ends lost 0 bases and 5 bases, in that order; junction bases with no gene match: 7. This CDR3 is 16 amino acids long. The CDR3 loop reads CASSPPLGTGWYGYTF. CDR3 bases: TGTGCCAGCTCACCACCGTTAGGGACAGGGTGGTATGGCTACACCTTC.

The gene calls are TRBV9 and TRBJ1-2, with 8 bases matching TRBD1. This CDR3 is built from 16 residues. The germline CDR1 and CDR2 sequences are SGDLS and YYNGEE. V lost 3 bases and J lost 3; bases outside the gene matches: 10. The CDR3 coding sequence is TGTGCCAGCAGCGGACCTCGACAGGGGCTTTACTATGGCTACACCTTC. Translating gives CASSGPRQGLYYGYTF.

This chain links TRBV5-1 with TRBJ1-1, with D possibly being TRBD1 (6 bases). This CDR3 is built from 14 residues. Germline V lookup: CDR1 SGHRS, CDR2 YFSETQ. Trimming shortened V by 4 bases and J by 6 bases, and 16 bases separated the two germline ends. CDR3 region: CASSTPSQGAEAFF. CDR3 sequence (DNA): TGCGCCAGCAGCACACCATCACAGGGAGCTGAAGCTTTCTTT.

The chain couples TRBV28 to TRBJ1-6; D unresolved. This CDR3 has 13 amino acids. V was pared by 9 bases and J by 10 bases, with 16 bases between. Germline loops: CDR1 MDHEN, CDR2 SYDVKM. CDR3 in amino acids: CASIARVSSPLHF. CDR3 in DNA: TGTGCCAGTATTGCGAGGGTTAGCTCACCCCTCCACTTT.

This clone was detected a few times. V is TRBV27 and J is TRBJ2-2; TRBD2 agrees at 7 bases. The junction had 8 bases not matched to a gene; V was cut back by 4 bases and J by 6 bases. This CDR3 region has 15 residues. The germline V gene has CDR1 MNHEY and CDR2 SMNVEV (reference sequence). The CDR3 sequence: CASSWGGLTSGELFF. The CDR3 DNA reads TGTGCCAGCAGTTGGGGGGGACTTACTTCCGGGGAGCTGTTTTTT.

As DNA, the CDR3 is TGTGCCAGCAGCTTGGCGGGGGGGGCCTTAAACCCCTACGAGCAGTACTTC. This codes for CASSLAGGALNPYEQYF. The chain links TRBV28 to TRBJ2-7; 9 bases are shared with TRBD2. J lost 2 bases, V lost 6 bases, and 14 bases had no gene match. Germline CDR1 MDHEN, CDR2 SYDVKM. This CDR3 comprises 17 residues.

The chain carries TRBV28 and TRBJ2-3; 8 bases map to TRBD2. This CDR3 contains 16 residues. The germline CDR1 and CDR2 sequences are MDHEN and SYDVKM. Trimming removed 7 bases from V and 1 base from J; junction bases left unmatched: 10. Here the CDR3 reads CASTDVAGRGTDTQYF. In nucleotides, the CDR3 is TGTGCCAGCACCGACGTAGCGGGGAGGGGCACAGATACGCAGTATTTT.

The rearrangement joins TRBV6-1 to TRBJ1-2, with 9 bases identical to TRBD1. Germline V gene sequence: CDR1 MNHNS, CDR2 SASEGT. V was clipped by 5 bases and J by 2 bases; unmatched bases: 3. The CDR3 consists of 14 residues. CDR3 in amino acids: CASSRGTGNYGYTF. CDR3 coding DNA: TGTGCCAGCAGTAGGGGGACAGGGAACTATGGCTACACCTTC.

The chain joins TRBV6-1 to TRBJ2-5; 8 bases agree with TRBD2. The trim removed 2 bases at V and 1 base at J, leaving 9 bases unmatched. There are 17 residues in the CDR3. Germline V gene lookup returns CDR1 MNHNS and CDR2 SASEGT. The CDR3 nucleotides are TGTGCCAGCAGTGAATCCCTGACGGGGGGGTCCCAAGAGACCCAGTACTTC. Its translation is CASSESLTGGSQETQYF.

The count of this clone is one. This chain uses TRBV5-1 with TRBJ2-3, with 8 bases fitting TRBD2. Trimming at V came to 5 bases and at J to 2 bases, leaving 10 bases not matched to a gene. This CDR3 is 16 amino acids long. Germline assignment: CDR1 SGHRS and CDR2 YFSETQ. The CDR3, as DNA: TGCGCCAGCAGTAAATCAGGCGGGGGGTCCACAGATACGCAGTATTTT. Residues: CASSKSGGGSTDTQYF.

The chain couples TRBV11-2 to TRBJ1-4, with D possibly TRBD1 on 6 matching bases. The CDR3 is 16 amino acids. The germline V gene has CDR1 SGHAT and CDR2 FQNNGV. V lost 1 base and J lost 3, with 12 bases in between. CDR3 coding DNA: TGTGCCAGCAGCTTAGCCCACAGGGTTTCTAATGAAAAACTGTTTTTT. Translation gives CASSLAHRVSNEKLFF. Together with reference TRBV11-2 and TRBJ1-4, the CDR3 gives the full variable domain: EAGVAQSPRYKIIEKRQSVAFWCNPISGHATLYWYQQILGQGPKLLIQFQNNGVVDDSQLPKDRFSAERLKGVDSTLKIQPAKLEDSAVYLCASSLAHRVSNEKLFFGSGTQLSVL.

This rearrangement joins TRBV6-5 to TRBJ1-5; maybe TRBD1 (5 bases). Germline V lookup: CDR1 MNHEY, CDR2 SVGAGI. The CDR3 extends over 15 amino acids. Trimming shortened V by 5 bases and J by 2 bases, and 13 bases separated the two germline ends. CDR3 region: CASSPGLTGNQPQHF. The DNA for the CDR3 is TGTGCCAGCAGTCCGGGACTCACAGGCAATCAGCCCCAGCATTTT.

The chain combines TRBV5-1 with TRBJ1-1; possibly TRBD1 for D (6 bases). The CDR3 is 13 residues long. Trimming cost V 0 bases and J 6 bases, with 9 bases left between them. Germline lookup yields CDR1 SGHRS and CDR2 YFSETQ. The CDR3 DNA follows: TGCGCCAGCAGCTTGGGGACAGAACCTGAAGCTTTCTTT. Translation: CASSLGTEPEAFF.

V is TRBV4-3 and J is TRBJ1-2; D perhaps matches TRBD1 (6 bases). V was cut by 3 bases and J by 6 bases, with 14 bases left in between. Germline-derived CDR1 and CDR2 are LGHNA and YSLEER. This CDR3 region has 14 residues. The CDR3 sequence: CASSQAGDHHGYTF. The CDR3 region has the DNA TGCGCCAGCAGCCAGGCAGGGGATCATCATGGCTACACCTTC.

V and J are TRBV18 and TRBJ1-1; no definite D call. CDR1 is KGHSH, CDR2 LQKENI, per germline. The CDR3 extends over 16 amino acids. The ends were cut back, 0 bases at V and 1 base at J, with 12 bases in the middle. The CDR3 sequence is CASSPPSLTRNTEAFF. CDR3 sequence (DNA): TGTGCCAGCTCACCACCCTCTCTGACAAGGAACACTGAAGCTTTCTTT. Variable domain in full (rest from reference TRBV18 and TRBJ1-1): NAGVMQNPRHLVRRRGQEARLRCSPMKGHSHVYWYRQLPEEGLKFMVYLQKENIIDESGMPKERFSAEFPKEGPSILRIQQVVRGDSAAYFCASSPPSLTRNTEAFFGQGTRLTVV.

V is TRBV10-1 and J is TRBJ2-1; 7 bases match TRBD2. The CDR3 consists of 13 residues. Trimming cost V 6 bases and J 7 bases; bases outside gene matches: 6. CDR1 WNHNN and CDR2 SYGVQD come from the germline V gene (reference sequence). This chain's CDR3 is CASSRTRVNEQFF. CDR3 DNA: TGCGCCAGCAGCCGGACTAGAGTGAATGAGCAGTTCTTC.

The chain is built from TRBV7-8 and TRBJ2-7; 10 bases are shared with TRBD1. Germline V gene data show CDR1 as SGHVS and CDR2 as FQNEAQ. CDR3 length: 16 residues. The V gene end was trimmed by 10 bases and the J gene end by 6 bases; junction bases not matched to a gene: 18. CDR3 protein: CATSWAGTGVSREQYF. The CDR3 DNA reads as TGTGCCACCTCCTGGGCCGGGACAGGGGTCTCTCGCGAGCAGTACTTC. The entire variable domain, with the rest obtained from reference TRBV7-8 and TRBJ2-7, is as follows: GAGVSQSPRYKVAKRGQDVALRCDPISGHVSLFWYQQALGQGPEFLTYFQNEAQLDKSGLPSDRFFAERPEGSVSTLKIQRTQQEDSAVYLCATSWAGTGVSREQYFGPGTRLTVT.

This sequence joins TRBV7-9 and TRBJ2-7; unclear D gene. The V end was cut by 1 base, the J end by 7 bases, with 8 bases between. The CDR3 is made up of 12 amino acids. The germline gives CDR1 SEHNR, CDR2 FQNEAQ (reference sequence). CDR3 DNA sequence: TGTGCCAGCAGCTTAGAGGTCGGGGAGCAGTACGTC. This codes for CASSLEVGEQYV.

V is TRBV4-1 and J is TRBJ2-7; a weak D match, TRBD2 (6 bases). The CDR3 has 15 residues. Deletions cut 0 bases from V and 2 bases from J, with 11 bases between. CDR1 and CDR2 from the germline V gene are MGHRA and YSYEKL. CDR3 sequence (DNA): TGCGCCAGCAGCCAAGATGAGGCGGGACCCTACGAGCAGTACTTC. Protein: CASSQDEAGPYEQYF.

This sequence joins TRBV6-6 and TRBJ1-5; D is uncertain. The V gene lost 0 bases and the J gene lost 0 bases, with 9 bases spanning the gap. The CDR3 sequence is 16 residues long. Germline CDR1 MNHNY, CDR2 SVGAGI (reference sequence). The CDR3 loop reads CASSYSFSPSNQPQHF. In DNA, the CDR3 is TGTGCCAGCAGTTACTCGTTCAGTCCTAGCAATCAGCCCCAGCATTTT.

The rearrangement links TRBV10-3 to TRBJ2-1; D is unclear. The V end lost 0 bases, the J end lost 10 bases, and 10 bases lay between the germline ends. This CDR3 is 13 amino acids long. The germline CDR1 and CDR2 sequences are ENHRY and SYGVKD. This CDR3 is CAISESPEYEQFF. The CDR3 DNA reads TGTGCCATCAGTGAGTCTCCGGAGTACGAGCAGTTCTTC.

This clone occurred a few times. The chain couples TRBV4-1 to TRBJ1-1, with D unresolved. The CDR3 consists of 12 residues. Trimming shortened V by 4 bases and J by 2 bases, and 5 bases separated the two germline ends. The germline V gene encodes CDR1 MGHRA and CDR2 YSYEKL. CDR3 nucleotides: TGCGCCAGCAGCCTTCAAAACACTGAAGCTTTCTTT. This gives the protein CASSLQNTEAFF.

CDR3 protein: CASSEAPGQAYNEQFF. The CDR3 DNA follows: TGTGCCAGCAGCGAAGCCCCGGGACAGGCGTACAATGAGCAGTTCTTC. The gene calls are TRBV7-9 and TRBJ2-1, with 8 bases aligning to TRBD1. Germline CDR1 SEHNR, CDR2 FQNEAQ (reference sequence). Trimming at V came to 5 bases and at J to 4 bases, leaving 10 bases not matched to a gene. The CDR3 is 16 amino acids.

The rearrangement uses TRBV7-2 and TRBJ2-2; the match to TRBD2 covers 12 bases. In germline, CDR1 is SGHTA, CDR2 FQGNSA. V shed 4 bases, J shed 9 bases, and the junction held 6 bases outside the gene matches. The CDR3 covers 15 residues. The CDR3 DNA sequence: TGTGCCAGCAGCTCCCGGACTAGCGGGGTTCGGGAGCTGTTTTTT. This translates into CASSSRTSGVRELFF.

The CDR3 DNA reads TGTGCCAGCTCATCGGGACACCTCCAAGAGACCCAGTACTTC. It encodes CASSSGHLQETQYF. This chain joins TRBV18 and TRBJ2-5; TRBD1 is a possible D gene (6 bases). Per germline, CDR1 KGHSH and CDR2 LQKENI. With 5 bases removed from V and 1 base from J, the gap between germline ends came to 11 bases. This CDR3 contains 14 residues.

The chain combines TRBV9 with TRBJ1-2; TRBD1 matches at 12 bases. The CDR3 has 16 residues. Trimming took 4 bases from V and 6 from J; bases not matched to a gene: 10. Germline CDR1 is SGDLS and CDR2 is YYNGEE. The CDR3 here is CASSPPLGQGANGYTF. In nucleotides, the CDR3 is TGTGCCAGCAGCCCACCTTTGGGACAGGGGGCAAATGGCTACACCTTC.

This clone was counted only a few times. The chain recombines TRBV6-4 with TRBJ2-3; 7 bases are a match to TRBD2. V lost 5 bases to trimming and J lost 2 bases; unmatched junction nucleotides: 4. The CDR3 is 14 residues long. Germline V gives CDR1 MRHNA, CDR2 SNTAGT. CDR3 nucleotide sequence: TGTGCCAGCAGTCTAGCGGAAAACACAGATACGCAGTATTTT. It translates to CASSLAENTDTQYF.